The source of this T cell receptor beta chain is a study of shared clonotypes between healthy human individuals. Study context: The donor group consisted of a couple of women and three men, aged 18 to 49.

Genomic DNA belonging to each subset was distributed in equal measure over several immunoSEQ plates. Original handling: Filtering was not the same, since immunoSEQ gave junction-only sequences without quality scores. Generated by immunoSEQ multiplex PCR, the TCRdb table keeps only in-frame clones and is missing some. V and J calls and clone size come straight from that table; D and trimming were deduced from the DNA. The sample has a few hundred thousand clones, around 78% seen once. Findings and caveats of the study: Measured sharing among donors was expected to vary with sequencing depth.

This clone was observed a few times. Its antigen is still unknown. Trimming removed 6 bases at V and 1 base at J, with 6 bases between. Germline CDR1 is SGHTA and CDR2 is FQGNSA. The CDR3 spans 12 residues. The chain carries TRBV7-2 and TRBJ2-5; D is unresolved. This clonotype originated in a woman in her thirties or forties in good health. Some clones in this sample may be carry-over from other donors' samples. The source material was PBMCs. CDR3 amino acids: CASSPIQETQYF. The CDR3 DNA reads TGTGCCAGCAGTCCAATCCAAGAGACCCAGTACTTC.